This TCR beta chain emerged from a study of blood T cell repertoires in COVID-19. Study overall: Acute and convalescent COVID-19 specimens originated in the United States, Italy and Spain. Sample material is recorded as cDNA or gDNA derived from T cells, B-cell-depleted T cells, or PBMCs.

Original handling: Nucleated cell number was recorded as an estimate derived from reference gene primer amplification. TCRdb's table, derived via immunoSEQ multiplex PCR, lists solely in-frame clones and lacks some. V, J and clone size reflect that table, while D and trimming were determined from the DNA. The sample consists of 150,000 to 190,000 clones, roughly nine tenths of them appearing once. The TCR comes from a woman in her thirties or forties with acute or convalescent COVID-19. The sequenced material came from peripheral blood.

The DNA for the CDR3 is TGTGCCACCGGAACTAGCGGGAGCTCCTACAATGAGCAGTTCTTC. This codes for CATGTSGSSYNEQFF. The genes are TRBV24-1 and TRBJ2-1, with TRBD2 identical over 11 bases. Germline loops: CDR1 KGHDR, CDR2 SFDVKD. The CDR3 consists of 15 residues. V trimming: 9 bases; J trimming: 0 bases; junction bases outside the gene matches: 3.